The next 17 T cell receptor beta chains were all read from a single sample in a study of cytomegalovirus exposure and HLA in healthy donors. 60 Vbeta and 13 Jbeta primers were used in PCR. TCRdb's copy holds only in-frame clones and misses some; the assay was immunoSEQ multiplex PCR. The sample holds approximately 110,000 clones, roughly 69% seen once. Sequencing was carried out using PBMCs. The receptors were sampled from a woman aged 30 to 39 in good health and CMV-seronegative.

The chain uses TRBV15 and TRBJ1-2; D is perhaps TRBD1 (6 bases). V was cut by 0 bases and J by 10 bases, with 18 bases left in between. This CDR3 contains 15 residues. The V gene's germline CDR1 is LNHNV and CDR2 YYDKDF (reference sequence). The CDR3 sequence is CATSRDTLGQTAYTF. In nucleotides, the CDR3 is TGTGCCACCAGCAGAGACACACTGGGACAAACAGCCTACACCTTC.

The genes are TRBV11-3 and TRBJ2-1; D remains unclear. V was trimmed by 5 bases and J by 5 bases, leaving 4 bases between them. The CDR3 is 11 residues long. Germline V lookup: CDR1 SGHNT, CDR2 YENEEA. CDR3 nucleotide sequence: TGTGCCAGCAGCCATCACAATGAGCAGTTCTTC. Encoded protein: CASSHHNEQFF.

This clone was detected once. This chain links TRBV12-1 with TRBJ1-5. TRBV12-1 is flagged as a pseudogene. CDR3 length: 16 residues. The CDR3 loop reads CASSFLRREINQPQHF. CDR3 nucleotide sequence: TGTGCCAGCAGCTTCCTTCGACGGGAAATCAATCAGCCCCAGCATTTT.

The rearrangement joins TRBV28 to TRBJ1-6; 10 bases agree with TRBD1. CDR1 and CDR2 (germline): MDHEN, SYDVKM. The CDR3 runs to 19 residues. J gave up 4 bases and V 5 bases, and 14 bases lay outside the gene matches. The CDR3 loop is CASSTRTGGWPPYNSPLHF. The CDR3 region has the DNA TGTGCCAGCAGTACCAGGACAGGGGGATGGCCACCATATAATTCACCCCTCCACTTT.

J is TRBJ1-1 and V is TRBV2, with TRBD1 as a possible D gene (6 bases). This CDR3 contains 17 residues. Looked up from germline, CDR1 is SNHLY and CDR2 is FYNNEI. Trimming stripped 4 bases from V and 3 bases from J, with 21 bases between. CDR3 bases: TGTGCCAGCAGTGTAAGAAAACAGGGCTCGGGTTACACTGAAGCTTTCTTT. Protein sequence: CASSVRKQGSGYTEAFF.

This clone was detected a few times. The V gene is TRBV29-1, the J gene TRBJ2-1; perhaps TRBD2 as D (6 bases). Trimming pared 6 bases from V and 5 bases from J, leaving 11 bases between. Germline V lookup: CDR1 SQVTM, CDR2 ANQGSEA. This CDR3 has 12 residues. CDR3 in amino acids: CSVAGGNNEQFF. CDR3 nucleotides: TGCAGCGTCGCCGGGGGAAACAATGAGCAGTTCTTC.

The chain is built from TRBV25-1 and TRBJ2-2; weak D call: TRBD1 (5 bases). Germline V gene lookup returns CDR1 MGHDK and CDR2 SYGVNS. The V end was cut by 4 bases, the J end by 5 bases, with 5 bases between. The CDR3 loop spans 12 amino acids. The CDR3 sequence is CASSGQTGELFF. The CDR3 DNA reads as TGTGCCAGCAGTGGACAGACCGGGGAGCTGTTTTTT.

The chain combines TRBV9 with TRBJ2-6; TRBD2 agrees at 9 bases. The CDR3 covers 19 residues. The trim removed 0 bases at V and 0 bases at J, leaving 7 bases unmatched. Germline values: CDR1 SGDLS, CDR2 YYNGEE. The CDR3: CASSVAGTSSNSGANVLTF. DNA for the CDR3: TGTGCCAGCAGCGTAGCTGGGACTAGCAGCAACTCTGGGGCCAACGTCCTGACTTTC.

CDR3 region: CASSPGDSVYGYTF. For the CDR3, the DNA is TGCGCCAGCAGCCCGGGGGACAGCGTCTATGGCTACACCTTC. The chain links TRBV5-1 to TRBJ1-2; 7 nucleotides agree with TRBD1. J was trimmed by 4 bases and V by 4 bases; bases with no gene match: 7. CDR1 is SGHRS and CDR2 is YFSETQ in the germline V gene. The CDR3 runs to 14 residues.

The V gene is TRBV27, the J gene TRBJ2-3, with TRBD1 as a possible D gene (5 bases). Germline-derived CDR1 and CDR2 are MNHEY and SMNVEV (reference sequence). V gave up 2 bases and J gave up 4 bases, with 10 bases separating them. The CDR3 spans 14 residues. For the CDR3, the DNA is TGTGCCAGCAGTTTACAGGGAATCCCAGATACGCAGTATTTT. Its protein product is CASSLQGIPDTQYF.

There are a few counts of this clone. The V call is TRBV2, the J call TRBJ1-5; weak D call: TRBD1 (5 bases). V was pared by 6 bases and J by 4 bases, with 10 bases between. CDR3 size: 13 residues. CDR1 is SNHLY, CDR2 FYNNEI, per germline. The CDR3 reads CASSPNRNQPQHF. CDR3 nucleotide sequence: TGTGCCAGCAGCCCCAACAGGAATCAGCCCCAGCATTTT.

The CDR3 is CASSSGHRIGNTEAFF. The CDR3 nucleotides read TGCGCCAGCAGCTCAGGTCACAGGATCGGGAACACTGAAGCTTTCTTT. The rearrangement uses TRBV5-1 and TRBJ1-1; possibly TRBD1 for D (5 bases). This CDR3 has 16 amino acids. V was trimmed by 3 bases and J by 1 base, leaving 16 bases between them. In germline, CDR1 is SGHRS, CDR2 YFSETQ.

The CDR3 region has the DNA TGTGCCAGCAGTCATCTAGGACAGGGACTTAACTATGGCTACACCTTC. Translated: CASSHLGQGLNYGYTF. The chain uses TRBV27 and TRBJ1-2, with 8 bases identical to TRBD1. The V and J ends lost 5 bases and 1 base, in that order; junction bases with no gene match: 9. Germline V gene lookup returns CDR1 MNHEY and CDR2 SMNVEV (reference sequence). CDR3 length: 16 residues.

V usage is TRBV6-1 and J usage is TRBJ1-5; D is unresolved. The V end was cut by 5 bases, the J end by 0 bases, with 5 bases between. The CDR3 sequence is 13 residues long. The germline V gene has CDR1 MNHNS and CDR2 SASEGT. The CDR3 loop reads CASSPYSNQPQHF. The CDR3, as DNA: TGTGCCAGCAGTCCCTATAGCAATCAGCCCCAGCATTTT.

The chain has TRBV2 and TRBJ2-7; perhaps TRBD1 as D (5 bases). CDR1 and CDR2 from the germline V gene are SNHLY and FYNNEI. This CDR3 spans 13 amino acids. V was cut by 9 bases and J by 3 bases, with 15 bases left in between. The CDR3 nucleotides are TGTGCCAGTACCAGACAGCGAGACTACGAGCAGTACTTC. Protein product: CASTRQRDYEQYF.

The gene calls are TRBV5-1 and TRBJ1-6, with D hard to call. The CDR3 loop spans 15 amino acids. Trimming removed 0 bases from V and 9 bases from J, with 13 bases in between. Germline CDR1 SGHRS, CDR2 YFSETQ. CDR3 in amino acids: CASSLAVGGSSPLHF. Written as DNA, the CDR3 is TGCGCCAGCAGCTTGGCAGTGGGTGGGAGTTCACCCCTCCACTTT.

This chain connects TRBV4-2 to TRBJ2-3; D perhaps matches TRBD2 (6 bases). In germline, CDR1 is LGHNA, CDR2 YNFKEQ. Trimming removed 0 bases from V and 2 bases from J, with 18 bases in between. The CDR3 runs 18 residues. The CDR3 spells CASSQEDKRTTNTDTQYF. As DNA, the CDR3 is TGTGCCAGCAGCCAAGAGGACAAAAGGACTACCAACACAGATACGCAGTATTTT.